The T cell receptor (beta chain) described here comes from a study of identical twins. Study observations and caveats: Conclusions leaned on cross-sectional statistical analysis and did not track the same donors over time. Zero-insertion analyses were open to partial confounding by invariant MAIT and iNKT cells. A lower insertion count was a feature of abundant cord blood beta clonotypes, with no such feature in memory repertoires.

This clonotype was seen a handful of times. Its antigen is not known. In TCRdb, the 5' RACE reads were re-called with MiXCR into one record per CDR3 protein. In the table there are more than 350,000 distinct CDR3 sequences, 9% of which are singletons. Sequencing input: naive T cells sorted from blood. The receptor's source is a woman in her forties or fifties in good health.

The CDR3 DNA sequence: TGCGCCAGCAGCCCAACGGGACTAGCGGGACTCTACAATGAGCAGTTCTTC. Translated: CASSPTGLAGLYNEQFF. The chain uses TRBV4-1 and TRBJ2-1, with 13 bases aligning to TRBD2. The CDR3 is made up of 17 amino acids. CDR1 and CDR2 (germline): MGHRA, YSYEKL. The V and J ends lost 4 bases and 3 bases, in that order; junction bases with no gene match: 6.